This TCR beta chain was captured by sequencing in a study of blood T cell repertoires in COVID-19. Original methodology: Estimates of nucleated cell counts were drawn from the amplification of reference gene primers. Profiling relied on immunoSEQ multiplex PCR, and the TCRdb table lists in-frame clones only, not all of them. V, J and clone size are taken as reported in that table, and D and trimming were inferred from the DNA itself. The sample lists about 91,000 clones, roughly 88% occurring once. V was trimmed by 7 bases and J by 0 bases, leaving 10 bases between them. The CDR3 spans 14 residues. Germline V lookup: CDR1 LNHDA, CDR2 SQIVND (reference sequence).

The genes are TRBV19 and TRBJ1-3; D is possibly TRBD1 (5 bases). The TCR was taken from a woman aged 70-85 years with acute or convalescent COVID-19. The specimen sequenced was peripheral blood. For the CDR3, the DNA is TGTGCCAGTAAGGGGTCAGCCTCTGGAAACACCATATATTTT. This encodes CASKGSASGNTIYF.